Presented here are 29 T cell receptor beta chains from one specimen sequenced in a study of regulatory T cells in long-lasting Graves disease. TCR beta libraries were built with iRepertoire HTBI primers and Arm-PCR of CDR3 regions. MiXCR, run by TCRdb on the multiplex PCR reads, gives a single entry per CDR3 protein. Of 350,000 to 500,000 distinct CDR3 sequences in the sample, less than 15% are singletons; the top ten hold around a sixth. Time point here: newly diagnosed GD, antithyroid drugs for less than 3 months. RNA isolated from PBMCs was used to make the TCR library. In addition, the sample was reused for a study of T cells in Graves' hyperthyroidism and ophthalmopathy.

The sample in question was peripheral blood mononuclear cells (PBMCs), obtained at new diagnosis, from a patient treated with antithyroid drugs. The receptors derive from a woman in her fifties or sixties with Graves disease.

Details on this clonotype: A much larger clone lies a single base off, so this may be a read error. The chain has TRBV3-1 and TRBJ2-2; 8 bases line up with TRBD2. The CDR3 is 17 residues long. The germline V gene has CDR1 LGHDT and CDR2 YNNKEL (reference sequence). CDR3 sequence (DNA): TGTGCCAGCAGCCAAGCCCAGTACGGGAGGGGCACCGGGGAGCCGTTTTTT. This codes for CASSQAQYGRGTGEPFF.

This clonotype occurred many times. The V call is TRBV14, the J call TRBJ1-1, with 9 positions matching TRBD1. There are 13 residues in the CDR3. Germline V gene data show CDR1 as SGHDN and CDR2 as FVKESK. Unmatched junction bases numbered 7, after V lost 6 bases and J lost 8 bases. CDR3 protein: CASRGTGTLEAFF. CDR3 nucleotide sequence: TGTGCCAGCAGGGGGACAGGGACGCTGGAAGCTTTCTTT.

This clonotype appeared many times. The genes are TRBV18 and TRBJ1-2; no firm D call. The length of the CDR3 is 13 residues. Germline assignment: CDR1 KGHSH and CDR2 LQKENI. The ends were cut back, 3 bases at V and 5 bases at J, with 10 bases in the middle. CDR3: CASSPGSEYGYTF. CDR3 DNA: TGTGCCAGCTCACCCGGGTCGGAGTATGGCTACACCTTC.

The chain employs TRBV7-2 and TRBJ2-5, with 13 bases identical to TRBD2. The CDR3 totals 18 residues. CDR1 is SGHTA, CDR2 FQGNSA, per germline. V dropped 5 bases and J dropped 3; count of bases not matched to a gene: 12. The CDR3 spells CASSPGTSGITSKETQYF. In DNA, the CDR3 is TGTGCCAGCAGCCCGGGGACTAGCGGGATCACTTCGAAAGAGACCCAGTACTTC.

This clonotype was seen many times. The V call is TRBV2, the J call TRBJ2-7; D could derive from TRBD1 or TRBD2 (5 bases each). The V gene's germline CDR1 is SNHLY and CDR2 FYNNEI. V was shortened by 2 bases and J by 2 bases, with 16 bases between the two germline ends. This CDR3 is built from 16 residues. CDR3 residues: CASSETGTPHPYEQYF. The CDR3 coding sequence is TGTGCCAGCAGTGAAACCGGGACCCCTCACCCCTACGAGCAGTACTTC.

This clonotype has ten or more counts. The genes are TRBV10-1 and TRBJ2-1; 8 positions agree with TRBD1. J was trimmed by 16 bases and V by 4 bases; bases with no gene match: 6. The germline gives CDR1 WNHNN, CDR2 SYGVQD (reference sequence). The CDR3 extends over 11 amino acids. For the CDR3, the DNA is TGCGCCAGCAGTGGGACAGGGAGTTATTTCTTC. Translated, it gives CASSGTGSYFF.

The chain links TRBV6-1 to TRBJ2-4, with 15 bases identical to TRBD2. V lost 6 bases to trimming and J lost 8 bases; unmatched junction nucleotides: 8. Germline assignment: CDR1 MNHNS and CDR2 SASEGT. The CDR3 runs to 16 residues. CDR3 nucleotide sequence: TGTGCCAGCAGCCACCAGGGGACTAGCGGGAGGTACATTCAGTACTTC. It encodes CASSHQGTSGRYIQYF.

This clonotype was found a few times. This may stem from a read error, because a much larger clone lies one nucleotide away. The genes are TRBV3-1 and TRBJ2-7; D call uncertain. The CDR3 has 13 amino acids. The germline V gene has CDR1 LGHDT and CDR2 YNNKEL (reference sequence). CDR3 residues: CASSRSNSYEQHF. CDR3 nucleotide sequence: TGTGCCAGCAGCCGTAGCAATTCCTACGAGCAGCACTTC.

Regarding this clonotype: With a much larger clone just one base away, this may be a read error. The gene calls are TRBV5-6 and TRBJ2-6; D is undetermined. The germline CDR1 and CDR2 sequences are SGHDT and YYEEEE. The length of the CDR3 is 15 residues. Trimming shortened V by 3 bases and J by 0 bases, and 7 bases separated the two germline ends. The CDR3 DNA reads TGTGCCAGCAGCTGGTGGGGCTCTGGGGCCAACGTCCTGACTTTC. It codes for CASSWWGSGANVLTF.

A remark on this clonotype: A junction end diverges from the germline sequence, so it may reflect a read error. The chain recombines TRBV3-1 with TRBJ2-2; 7 nucleotides line up with TRBD2. Germline values: CDR1 LGHDT, CDR2 YNNKEL (reference sequence). There are 16 residues in the CDR3. The chain's CDR3 is CACSPQAGLSTGELFF. CDR3 DNA sequence: TGTGCCTGCAGCCCCCAAGCGGGACTGAGCACCGGGGAGCTGTTTTTT.

This clonotype has at least ten counts. This chain connects TRBV11-2 to TRBJ2-3; D uncertain. The germline gives CDR1 SGHAT, CDR2 FQNNGV. This CDR3 contains 15 residues. Deletions cut 3 bases from V and 1 base from J, with 11 bases between. The CDR3 DNA sequence: TGTGCCAGCAGCTTCGGCTGGCAGGGCACAGATACGCAGTATTTT. Translated: CASSFGWQGTDTQYF.

The CDR3 region is CASSLGEGSSYEQYF. The CDR3 DNA reads TGTGCCAGCAGCTTGGGGGAGGGCAGCTCCTACGAGCAGTACTTC. The genes are TRBV7-2 and TRBJ2-7, with 7 bases matching TRBD2. This CDR3 is built from 15 residues. Trimming at V came to 3 bases and at J to 0 bases, leaving 5 bases not matched to a gene. The V gene's germline CDR1 is SGHTA and CDR2 FQGNSA.

The count of this clonotype is one. The missing conserved phenylalanine or tryptophan at the end of this CDR3 makes a read error likely. The chain links TRBV28 to TRBJ1-2; D uncertain. V shed 1 base and J shed 4 bases, with 1 base lying between them. The CDR3 loop spans 11 amino acids. Germline V CDR1 and CDR2: MDHEN, SYDVKM. CDR3 DNA: TGTGCCAGCAGTTTATCCTATGGCTACACCCTC. Its protein product is CASSLSYGYTL.

The V call is TRBV30, the J call TRBJ2-1, with a possible D match to TRBD2 (5 bases). Looked up from germline, CDR1 is GTSNPN and CDR2 is SVGIG (reference sequence). The V gene lost 4 bases and the J gene lost 3 bases, with 10 bases spanning the gap. This CDR3 spans 13 amino acids. CDR3 region: CAWIAGRYNEQFF. The CDR3 DNA is TGTGCCTGGATCGCGGGCCGCTACAATGAGCAGTTCTTC.

This clonotype was recorded at least ten times. A read error may account for a junction end that differs from germline. The chain employs TRBV6-1 and TRBJ2-7; 9 nucleotides agree with TRBD2. This CDR3 has 14 residues. Per the germline V gene, CDR1 is MNHNS and CDR2 is SASEGT. The DNA of the CDR3 is TGTGCCAGCAGAGAAGGGGGCGGGAGGGCCGTGCAGTACTTC. It is translated as CASREGGGRAVQYF.

The chain combines TRBV30 with TRBJ2-6; TRBD1 aligns across 8 bases. Per germline, CDR1 GTSNPN and CDR2 SVGIG (reference sequence). With 3 bases clipped from V and 0 bases from J, the junction kept 4 bases outside the gene matches. The CDR3 contains 16 residues. The CDR3 nucleotides read TGTGCCTGGAGCGGTACAGGGGGCTCTGGGGCCAACGTCCTGACTTTC. It specifies CAWSGTGGSGANVLTF.

This clonotype has more than one count but fewer than ten. The chain combines TRBV5-5 with TRBJ2-3; a weak D match, TRBD1 (5 bases). Trimming shortened V by 7 bases and J by 8 bases, and 20 bases separated the two germline ends. CDR3 size: 14 residues. In germline, CDR1 is SGHKS, CDR2 YYEKEE (reference sequence). The CDR3 region has the DNA TGTGCCAGCTCCCCCCTGGCTGCAAGGGGTACGCAGTATTTT. It codes for CASSPLAARGTQYF.

This clonotype was detected only a few times. The chain employs TRBV11-2 and TRBJ2-5; the match to TRBD2 covers 10 bases. There are 17 residues in the CDR3. V was clipped by 6 bases and J by 4 bases; unmatched bases: 14. Germline V gives CDR1 SGHAT, CDR2 FQNNGV. CDR3 loop: CASRRWGGAGGVETQYF. The CDR3 region has the DNA TGTGCCAGCAGGAGATGGGGGGGAGCGGGAGGGGTAGAGACCCAGTACTTC.

This clonotype has at least ten counts. CDR3 sequence (DNA): TGTGCCAGCTCACGACGTCCAGTCTCCTACGAGCAGTACTTC. This codes for CASSRRPVSYEQYF. This sequence joins TRBV18 and TRBJ2-7, with D unresolved. Germline loops: CDR1 KGHSH, CDR2 LQKENI. The CDR3 spans 14 residues. Trimming took 4 bases from V and 0 from J, leaving 10 bases between them.

This clonotype has at least ten counts. This chain joins TRBV2 and TRBJ2-1, with 11 bases aligning to TRBD2. V shed 4 bases and J 1 base; nucleotides not matched to a gene: 6. The germline gives CDR1 SNHLY, CDR2 FYNNEI. The length of the CDR3 is 17 residues. CDR3 in amino acids: CASSASGRRKSYNEQFF. CDR3 bases: TGTGCCAGCAGTGCTAGCGGGAGGAGAAAGTCCTACAATGAGCAGTTCTTC.

The gene calls are TRBV2 and TRBJ2-5; 9 bases fit TRBD2. The CDR3 spans 13 residues. J gave up 3 bases and V 7 bases, and 3 bases lay outside the gene matches. Germline assignment: CDR1 SNHLY and CDR2 FYNNEI. The CDR3 bases are TGTGCCAGCAACAAGCGGGAGGAAGAGACCCAGTACTTC. Translating gives CASNKREEETQYF.

This chain uses TRBV10-3 with TRBJ2-1; 7 bases agree with TRBD2. The CDR3 contains 14 residues. Unmatched junction bases numbered 7, after V lost 7 bases and J lost 4 bases. Per the germline V gene, CDR1 is ENHRY and CDR2 is SYGVKD. The CDR3 sequence: CAIKASGPYNEQFF. CDR3 DNA: TGTGCCATCAAAGCTAGCGGACCTTACAATGAGCAGTTCTTC.

This clonotype was seen ten or more times. The rearrangement uses TRBV20-1 and TRBJ1-1; D might be TRBD1 (6 bases). V was cut by 6 bases and J by 6 bases, with 23 bases left in between. Germline-derived CDR1 and CDR2 are DFQATT and SNEGSKA (reference sequence). The CDR3 length is 15 residues. CDR3 nucleotide sequence: TGCAGTGCGCGAGGGGGGGGCAGCGATTCACCTGAAGCTTTCTTT. It encodes CSARGGGSDSPEAFF.

This clonotype has only one observation. The chain is built from TRBV6-2 or TRBV6-3 and TRBJ2-3; TRBD1 matches 11 bases. J lost 0 bases, V lost 5 bases, and 10 bases had no gene match. From germline, CDR1 is MNHEY and CDR2 SVGEGT. The CDR3 runs 18 residues. The CDR3 DNA reads TGTGCCAGCAGTGTTGGGACAGGGGGATCATTTAGCACAGATACGCAGTATTTT. The encoded protein is CASSVGTGGSFSTDTQYF.

This clonotype appeared a few times. The genes are TRBV7-2 and TRBJ2-5, with a possible D match to TRBD1 (6 bases). The CDR3 is 14 residues long. The germline V gene has CDR1 SGHTA and CDR2 FQGNSA. The V end lost 5 bases, the J end lost 2 bases, and 12 bases lay between the germline ends. The CDR3, as DNA: TGTGCCAGCAGCCCCGGGACATATCAAGAGACCCAGTACTTC. It is translated as CASSPGTYQETQYF.

The V call is TRBV3-1, the J call TRBJ2-5; D perhaps matches TRBD2 (6 bases). The CDR3 is 15 amino acids. V was cut by 2 bases and J by 3 bases, with 13 bases left in between. Germline CDR1 is LGHDT and CDR2 is YNNKEL (reference sequence). Here the CDR3 reads CASSQFLATKETQYF. DNA for the CDR3: TGTGCCAGCAGCCAATTTCTAGCGACTAAAGAGACCCAGTACTTC.

This clonotype was detected many times. The chain uses TRBV2 and TRBJ2-1, with TRBD1 as a possible D gene (7 bases). CDR1 is SNHLY, CDR2 FYNNEI, per germline. The CDR3 is 15 residues long. V was trimmed by 6 bases and J by 7 bases, leaving 19 bases between them. The CDR3 sequence: CASSPYRDSGNEQFF. The CDR3 nucleotides read TGTGCCAGCAGCCCATATCGGGACAGCGGGAATGAGCAGTTCTTC.

This clonotype was seen a few times. This chain uses TRBV29-1 with TRBJ2-3; D is uncertain. CDR1 is SQVTM, CDR2 ANQGSEA, per germline. There are 14 residues in the CDR3. V lost 2 bases and J 0 bases, leaving 9 bases between the germline ends. The CDR3 nucleotides read TGCAGCGTTGAATTGCCCTTGAGCACAGATACGCAGTATTTT. Its translation: CSVELPLSTDTQYF.

This clonotype was seen a handful of times. The rearrangement links TRBV5-1 to TRBJ2-7; D may be TRBD2 (6 bases). Trimming left V 0 bases short and J 5 bases short, with 12 bases between. In germline, CDR1 is SGHRS, CDR2 YFSETQ. This CDR3 spans 14 amino acids. Here the CDR3 DNA reads TGCGCCAGCAGCTTGGGACTAGTAGGTGACGAGCAGTACTTC. Protein sequence: CASSLGLVGDEQYF.